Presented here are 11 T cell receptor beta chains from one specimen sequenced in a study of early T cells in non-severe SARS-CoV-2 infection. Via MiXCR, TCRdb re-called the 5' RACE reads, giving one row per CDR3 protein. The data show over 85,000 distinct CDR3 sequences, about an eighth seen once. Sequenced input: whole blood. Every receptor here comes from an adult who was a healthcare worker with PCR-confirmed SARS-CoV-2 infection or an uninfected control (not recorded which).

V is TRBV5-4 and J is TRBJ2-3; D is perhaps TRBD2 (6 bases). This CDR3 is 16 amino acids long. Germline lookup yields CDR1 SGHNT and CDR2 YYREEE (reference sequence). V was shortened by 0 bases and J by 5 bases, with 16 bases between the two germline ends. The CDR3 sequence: CASSLVALAGIDTQYF. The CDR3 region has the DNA TGTGCCAGCAGCTTGGTGGCGCTGGCGGGAATAGATACGCAGTATTTT.

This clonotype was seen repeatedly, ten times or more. The CDR3: CASSKGQQGIAGQPQHF. CDR3 nucleotides: TGTGCCAGCAGCAAAGGTCAGCAGGGAATTGCGGGTCAGCCCCAGCATTTT. This chain connects TRBV21-1 to TRBJ1-5. TRBV21-1 is given as a pseudogene. The CDR3 has 17 residues.

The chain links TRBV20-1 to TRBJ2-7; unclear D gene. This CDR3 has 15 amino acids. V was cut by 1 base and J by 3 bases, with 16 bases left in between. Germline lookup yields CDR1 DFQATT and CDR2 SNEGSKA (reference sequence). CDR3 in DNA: TGCAGTGCTAGAGTCCGAGGTCTCGGAGACTACGAGCAGTACTTC. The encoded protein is CSARVRGLGDYEQYF.

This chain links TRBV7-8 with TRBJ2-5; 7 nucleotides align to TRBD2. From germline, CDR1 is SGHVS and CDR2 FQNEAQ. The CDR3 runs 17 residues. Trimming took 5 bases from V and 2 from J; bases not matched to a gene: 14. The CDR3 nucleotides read TGTGCCAGCAGCCCCAATCTCCTCACTAGCGTACAAGAGACCCAGTACTTC. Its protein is CASSPNLLTSVQETQYF.

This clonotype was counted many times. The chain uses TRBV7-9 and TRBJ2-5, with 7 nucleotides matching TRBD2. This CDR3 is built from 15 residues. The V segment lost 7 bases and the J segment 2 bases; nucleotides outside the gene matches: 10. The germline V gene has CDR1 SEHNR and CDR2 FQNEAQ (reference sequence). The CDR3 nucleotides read TGTGCCAGCACCCCTAGGGACTACCGACAAGAGACCCAGTACTTC. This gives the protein CASTPRDYRQETQYF.

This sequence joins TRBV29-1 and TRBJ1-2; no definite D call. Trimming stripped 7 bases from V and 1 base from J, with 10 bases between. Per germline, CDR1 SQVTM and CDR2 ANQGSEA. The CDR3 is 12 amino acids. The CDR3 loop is CSGETDNYGYTF. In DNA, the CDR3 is TGCAGCGGAGAAACAGATAACTATGGCTACACCTTC.

CDR3 region: CASRATLSGNTIYF. DNA for the CDR3: TGTGCCAGCAGAGCGACGCTATCTGGAAACACCATATATTTT. The chain uses TRBV2 and TRBJ1-3; D gene uncertain. Germline V gene data show CDR1 as SNHLY and CDR2 as FYNNEI. The germline V and J ends were trimmed by 6 bases and 1 base, with 10 bases remaining between them. The CDR3 length is 14 residues.

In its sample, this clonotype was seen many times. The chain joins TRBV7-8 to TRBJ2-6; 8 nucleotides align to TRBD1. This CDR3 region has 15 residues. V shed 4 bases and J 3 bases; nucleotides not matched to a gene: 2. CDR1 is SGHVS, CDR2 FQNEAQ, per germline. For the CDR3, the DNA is TGTGCCAGCAGCTGGACAGGGTATGGGGCCAACGTCCTGACTTTC. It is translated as CASSWTGYGANVLTF.

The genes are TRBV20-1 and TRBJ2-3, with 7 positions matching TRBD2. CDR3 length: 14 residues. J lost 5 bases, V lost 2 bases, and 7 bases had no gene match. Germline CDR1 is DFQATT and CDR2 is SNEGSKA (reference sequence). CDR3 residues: CSARRWEGRDTQYF. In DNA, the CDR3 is TGCAGTGCTAGAAGGTGGGAGGGCAGAGATACGCAGTATTTT.

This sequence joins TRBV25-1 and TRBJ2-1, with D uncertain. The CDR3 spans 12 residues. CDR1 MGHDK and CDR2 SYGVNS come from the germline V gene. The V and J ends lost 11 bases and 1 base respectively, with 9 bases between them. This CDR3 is CAAGWSYNEQFF. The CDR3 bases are TGTGCCGCCGGGTGGTCCTACAATGAGCAGTTCTTC. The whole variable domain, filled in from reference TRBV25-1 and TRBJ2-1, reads EADIYQTPRYLVIGTGKKITLECSQTMGHDKMYWYQQDPGMELHLIHYSYGVNSTEKGDLSSESTVSRIRTEHFPLTLESARPSHTSQYLCAAGWSYNEQFFGPGTRLTVL.

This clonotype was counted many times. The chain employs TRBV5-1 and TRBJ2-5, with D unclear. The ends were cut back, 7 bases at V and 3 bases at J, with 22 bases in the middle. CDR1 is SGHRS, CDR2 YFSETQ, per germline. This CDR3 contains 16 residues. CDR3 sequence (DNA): TGCGCCAGCCGCCCTCCATCAATTCAGGTAGAAGAGACCCAGTACTTC. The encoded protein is CASRPPSIQVEETQYF. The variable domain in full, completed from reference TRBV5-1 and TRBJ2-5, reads KAGVTQTPRYLIKTRGQQVTLSCSPISGHRSVSWYQQTPGQGLQFLFEYFSETQRNKGNFPGRFSGRQFSNSRSEMNVSTLELGDSALYLCASRPPSIQVEETQYFGPGTRLLVL.